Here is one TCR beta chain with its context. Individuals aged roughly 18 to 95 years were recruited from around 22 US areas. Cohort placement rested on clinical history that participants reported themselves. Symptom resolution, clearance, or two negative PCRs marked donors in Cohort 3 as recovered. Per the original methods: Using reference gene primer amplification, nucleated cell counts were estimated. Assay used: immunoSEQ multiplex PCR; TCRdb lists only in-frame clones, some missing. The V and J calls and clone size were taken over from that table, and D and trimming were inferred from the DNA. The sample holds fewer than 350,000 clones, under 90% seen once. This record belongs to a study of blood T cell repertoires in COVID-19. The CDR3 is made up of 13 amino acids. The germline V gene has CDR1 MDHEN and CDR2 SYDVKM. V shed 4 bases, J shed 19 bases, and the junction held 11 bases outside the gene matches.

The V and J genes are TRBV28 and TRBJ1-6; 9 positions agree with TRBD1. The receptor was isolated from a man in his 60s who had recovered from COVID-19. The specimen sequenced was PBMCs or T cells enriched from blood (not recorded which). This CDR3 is CASSSGTGMFGHF. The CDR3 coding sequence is TGTGCCAGCAGTTCCGGGACAGGGATGTTCGGACACTTT.